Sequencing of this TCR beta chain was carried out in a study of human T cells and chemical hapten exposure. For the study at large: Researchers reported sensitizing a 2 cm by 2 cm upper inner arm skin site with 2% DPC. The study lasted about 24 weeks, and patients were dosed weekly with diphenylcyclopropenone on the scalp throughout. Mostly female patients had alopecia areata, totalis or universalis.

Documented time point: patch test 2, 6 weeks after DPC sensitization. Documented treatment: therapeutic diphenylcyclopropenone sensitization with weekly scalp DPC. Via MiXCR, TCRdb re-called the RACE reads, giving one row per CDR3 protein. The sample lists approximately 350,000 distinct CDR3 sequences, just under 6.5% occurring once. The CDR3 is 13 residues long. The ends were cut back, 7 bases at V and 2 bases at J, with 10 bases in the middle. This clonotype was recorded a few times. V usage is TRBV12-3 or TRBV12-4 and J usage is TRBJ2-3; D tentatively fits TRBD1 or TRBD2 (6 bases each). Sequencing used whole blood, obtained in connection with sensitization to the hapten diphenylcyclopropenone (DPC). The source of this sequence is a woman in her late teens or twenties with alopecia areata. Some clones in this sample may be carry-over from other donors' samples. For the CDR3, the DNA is TGTGCCAGCAATTGGGGGGCCACAGATACGCAGTATTTT. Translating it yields CASNWGATDTQYF.